The 28 T cell receptor beta chains below come from one sample, sequenced in a study of radiotherapy plus CTLA-4 blockade in lung cancer. Produced via immunoSEQ multiplex PCR; TCRdb's table is partial and in-frame only. The data hold about 45,000 clones, with 63% observed a single time. The specimen comprised peripheral blood, sampled from a patient treated with radiotherapy plus ipilimumab. The receptor source for this set is a human donor with non-small cell lung cancer who had a partial response to radiotherapy plus ipilimumab.

This chain joins TRBV6-6 and TRBJ2-7, with D possibly matching TRBD2 (6 bases). The CDR3 is 14 residues long. Deletions cut 0 bases from V and 7 bases from J, with 13 bases between. Germline assignment: CDR1 MNHNY and CDR2 SVGAGI (reference sequence). CDR3 coding DNA: TGTGCCAGCAGTTACTCCGGAGGGATCTATGAGCAGTACTTC. Translated: CASSYSGGIYEQYF.

The rearrangement joins TRBV6-1 to TRBJ2-7; 12 nucleotides match TRBD2. In germline, CDR1 is MNHNS, CDR2 SASEGT. The V segment lost 2 bases and the J segment 2 bases; nucleotides outside the gene matches: 4. The CDR3 runs to 16 residues. The CDR3 is CASSELAGGTPYEQYF. The CDR3 DNA reads as TGTGCCAGCAGTGAACTAGCGGGGGGGACCCCCTACGAGCAGTACTTC.

The chain has TRBV18 and TRBJ2-2; 10 bases match TRBD1. The trim removed 4 bases at V and 3 bases at J, leaving 5 bases unmatched. There are 16 residues in the CDR3. CDR1 and CDR2 (germline): KGHSH, LQKENI. The CDR3: CASSQPGTGDTGELFF. The CDR3 DNA is TGTGCCAGCTCACAACCCGGGACAGGGGACACCGGGGAGCTGTTTTTT.

A single count supports this clone. This CDR3 reads CASTEGASGYTF. The DNA of the CDR3 is TGTGCCAGCACCGAGGGGGCGAGCGGCTACACCTTC. This chain connects TRBV2 to TRBJ1-2; 7 positions agree with TRBD1. With 7 bases clipped from V and 8 bases from J, the junction kept 7 bases outside the gene matches. This CDR3 is built from 12 residues. Germline assignment: CDR1 SNHLY and CDR2 FYNNEI.

V and J are TRBV9 and TRBJ1-1; D is perhaps TRBD1 (5 bases). The V end was cut by 3 bases, the J end by 2 bases, with 8 bases between. CDR3 length: 13 amino acids. Looked up from germline, CDR1 is SGDLS and CDR2 is YYNGEE. The CDR3 DNA is TGTGCCAGCAGCGCGACAGTTAACACTGAAGCTTTCTTT. Protein product: CASSATVNTEAFF. Filled out from reference TRBV9 and TRBJ1-1, the complete variable domain reads DSGVTQTPKHLITATGQRVTLRCSPRSGDLSVYWYQQSLDQGLQFLIQYYNGEERAKGNILERFSAQQFPDLHSELNLSSLELGDSALYFCASSATVNTEAFFGQGTRLTVV.

The DNA for the CDR3 is TGTGCCAGCAGCTTAGGGGCGGGGGGCTTTAACTATGGCTACACCTTC. Its translation: CASSLGAGGFNYGYTF. V and J are TRBV7-9 and TRBJ1-2, with D tentatively TRBD1 (6 bases). The germline V gene has CDR1 SEHNR and CDR2 FQNEAQ (reference sequence). The germline V and J ends were trimmed by 1 base and 1 base, with 13 bases remaining between them. This CDR3 is built from 16 residues.

This chain uses TRBV27 with TRBJ2-5; the match to TRBD2 covers 7 bases. The V gene end was trimmed by 3 bases and the J gene end by 3 bases; junction bases not matched to a gene: 7. Germline loops: CDR1 MNHEY, CDR2 SMNVEV (reference sequence). The CDR3 covers 15 residues. This CDR3 is CASSFSPRGEETQYF. The DNA of the CDR3 is TGTGCCAGCAGTTTTAGTCCTCGGGGGGAAGAGACCCAGTACTTC.

J is TRBJ2-2 and V is TRBV29-1, with 7 bases identical to TRBD2. There are 15 residues in the CDR3. The ends lost 3 bases at V and 4 bases at J; junction bases unmatched: 8. CDR1 and CDR2 from the germline V gene are SQVTM and ANQGSEA. The CDR3 bases are TGCAGCGTTGACAGGGCGGGAGCGGGCACCGGGGAGCTGTTTTTT. This sequence encodes CSVDRAGAGTGELFF.

This chain links TRBV7-2 with TRBJ2-7, with D perhaps matching TRBD1 (7 bases). The germline V and J ends were trimmed by 2 bases and 3 bases, with 23 bases remaining between them. CDR3 length equals 18 residues. Germline V gives CDR1 SGHTA, CDR2 FQGNSA. The CDR3 here is CASSLRGGGEKLIYEQYF. As DNA, the CDR3 is TGTGCCAGCAGCTTAAGAGGGGGCGGGGAAAAGCTGATCTACGAGCAGTACTTC.

The chain combines TRBV20-1 with TRBJ2-1; unclear D gene. V gave up 6 bases and J gave up 3 bases, with 6 bases separating them. Germline CDR1 and CDR2: DFQATT and SNEGSKA (reference sequence). The CDR3 contains 11 residues. CDR3 loop: CSARYYNEQFF. In DNA form, the CDR3 reads TGCAGTGCCAGATACTACAATGAGCAGTTCTTC.

The J gene is TRBJ2-6, the V gene TRBV13; TRBD1 matches 7 bases. The germline CDR1 and CDR2 sequences are PRHDT and FYEKMQ (reference sequence). The CDR3 runs 14 residues. Germline trimming cut 8 bases from V and 4 bases from J; bases unmatched to any gene: 5. The CDR3 region has the DNA TGTGCCAGCGTGAGGGGGCGAGGGGCCAACGTCCTGACTTTC. It codes for CASVRGRGANVLTF.

This clone appeared a few times. Germline and junction disagree at one end, which may indicate a read error. This chain joins TRBV6-1 and TRBJ1-2; the match to TRBD1 covers 10 bases. Germline V gene data show CDR1 as MNHNS and CDR2 as SASEGT. The CDR3 extends over 12 amino acids. CDR3 bases: TGTGCCAGCGCAACCGGGACAGGGGTGGCGTGGTTC. The encoded protein is CASATGTGVAWF.

The genes are TRBV5-7 and TRBJ1-5; 7 bases map to TRBD1. TRBV5-7 is assigned to the ORF class and has an uncertain function. The CDR3 consists of 14 residues. V lost 4 bases and J lost 7; bases outside the gene matches: 8. Written as DNA, the CDR3 is TGTGCCAGCAGCCTCGGGACAGTATCCCAGCCCCAGCATTTT. It translates to CASSLGTVSQPQHF.

This chain links TRBV7-9 with TRBJ1-1; D is unclear. The germline CDR1 and CDR2 sequences are SEHNR and FQNEAQ (reference sequence). The CDR3 extends over 14 amino acids. The V end lost 2 bases, the J end lost 6 bases, and 13 bases lay between the germline ends. CDR3: CASSLKQKMAEAFF. For the CDR3, the DNA is TGTGCCAGCAGCTTAAAACAGAAGATGGCTGAAGCTTTCTTT.

This clone has more than one count but fewer than ten. This chain joins TRBV28 and TRBJ2-5, with 7 nucleotides matching TRBD2. Germline values: CDR1 MDHEN, CDR2 SYDVKM. V was pared by 6 bases and J by 2 bases, with 3 bases of the junction left unmatched. The length of the CDR3 is 13 residues. CDR3 in amino acids: CASRRLAQETQYF. CDR3 nucleotides: TGTGCCAGCAGGCGACTAGCACAAGAGACCCAGTACTTC.

This clone was found a few times. The chain carries TRBV6-6 and TRBJ2-2; 12 bases line up with TRBD2. With V trimmed by 5 bases and J by 6 bases, 4 bases remained unmatched. This CDR3 spans 15 amino acids. Per germline, CDR1 MNHNY and CDR2 SVGAGI (reference sequence). The CDR3 spells CASSPLAGGPGELFF. CDR3 bases: TGTGCCAGCAGTCCTCTAGCGGGGGGGCCCGGGGAGCTGTTTTTT.

This chain joins TRBV2 and TRBJ1-3; D unclear. The V end was cut by 8 bases, the J end by 0 bases, with 14 bases between. Germline assignment: CDR1 SNHLY and CDR2 FYNNEI. There are 15 residues in the CDR3. CDR3 sequence: CASGLGGSSGNTIYF. The CDR3 bases are TGTGCCAGCGGACTGGGCGGGAGCTCTGGAAACACCATATATTTT.

V and J are TRBV30 and TRBJ2-4; D is unresolved. Per germline, CDR1 GTSNPN and CDR2 SVGIG (reference sequence). This CDR3 is built from 13 residues. V lost 8 bases and J 0 bases, leaving 11 bases between the germline ends. This CDR3 reads CARSTIAKNIQYF. The CDR3 region has the DNA TGTGCCAGATCAACAATAGCCAAAAACATTCAGTACTTC.

Written as DNA, the CDR3 is TGTGCCAGCAGCTTGGGGGTGGGCGAGCAGTTCTTC. This translates into CASSLGVGEQFF. The chain has TRBV5-4 and TRBJ2-1; D unclear. CDR1 SGHNT and CDR2 YYREEE come from the germline V gene (reference sequence). The V end lost 0 bases, the J end lost 10 bases, and 8 bases lay between the germline ends. The CDR3 loop spans 12 amino acids.

The chain employs TRBV7-8 and TRBJ1-4, with 8 bases identical to TRBD1. V dropped 4 bases and J dropped 5; count of bases not matched to a gene: 6. Germline CDR1 reads SGHVS; CDR2 reads FQNEAQ. The CDR3 spans 15 residues. CDR3 nucleotide sequence: TGTGCCAGCAGCTCCCGGGACAGGCGGAATGAAAAACTGTTTTTT. This codes for CASSSRDRRNEKLFF.

This clone was counted between two and nine times. This sequence joins TRBV10-1 and TRBJ1-1, with D maybe TRBD1 (6 bases). CDR3 size: 14 residues. Germline V lookup: CDR1 WNHNN, CDR2 SYGVQD (reference sequence). V was shortened by 1 base and J by 1 base, with 7 bases between the two germline ends. CDR3 bases: TGCGCCAGCAGTGAGTACAGGGAGAACACTGAAGCTTTCTTT. Its translation is CASSEYRENTEAFF.

The sample holds a few counts of this clone. The chain joins TRBV5-1 to TRBJ1-1, with TRBD1 identical over 7 bases. This CDR3 has 13 amino acids. Germline V gene sequence: CDR1 SGHRS, CDR2 YFSETQ. V dropped 4 bases and J dropped 3; count of bases not matched to a gene: 3. The DNA of the CDR3 is TGCGCCAGCAGCCGTGGACAGGACACTGAAGCTTTCTTT. Translation: CASSRGQDTEAFF.

As concerns this clone: This CDR3 is also generated by other DNA sequences in the sample. J is TRBJ2-6 and V is TRBV6-6; tentatively, D is TRBD2 (5 bases). Germline V lookup: CDR1 MNHNY, CDR2 SVGAGI (reference sequence). Between the trimmed V and J ends, which lost 2 bases and 2 bases, there was a span of 10 bases. This CDR3 has 16 amino acids. CDR3 in DNA: TGTGCCAGCAGTTACAGACGGGGAACTGGGGCCAACGTCCTGACTTTC. It is translated as CASSYRRGTGANVLTF.

The chain combines TRBV5-5 with TRBJ2-5; TRBD2 aligns across 12 bases. The CDR3 loop spans 15 amino acids. CDR1 and CDR2 from the germline V gene are SGHKS and YYEKEE (reference sequence). Germline trimming cut 4 bases from V and 5 bases from J; bases unmatched to any gene: 6. CDR3 bases: TGTGCCAGCAGCCCTAGTACTAGCGGGAGGGAGACCCAGTACTTC. It specifies CASSPSTSGRETQYF.

The V gene is TRBV18, the J gene TRBJ2-5; D is undetermined. The germline gives CDR1 KGHSH, CDR2 LQKENI. Trimming took 1 base from V and 4 from J, leaving 4 bases between them. This CDR3 comprises 12 residues. The CDR3 nucleotides are TGTGCCAGCTCACCACAGAGAGAGACCCAGTACTTC. Translation gives CASSPQRETQYF.

The V and J genes are TRBV6-1 and TRBJ1-1, with 7 bases aligning to TRBD1. V lost 4 bases to trimming and J lost 4 bases; unmatched junction nucleotides: 15. Germline CDR1 reads MNHNS; CDR2 reads SASEGT. CDR3 size: 17 residues. CDR3 coding DNA: TGTGCCAGCAGTGGGAGAGGGGGCATAGAAGTCGGCACTGAAGCTTTCTTT. It encodes CASSGRGGIEVGTEAFF.

This chain uses TRBV7-2 with TRBJ2-7; 12 bases are a match to TRBD2. The junction had 3 bases not matched to a gene; V was cut back by 7 bases and J by 2 bases. The CDR3 runs to 14 residues. Germline CDR1 reads SGHTA; CDR2 reads FQGNSA. The CDR3 nucleotides are TGTGCCAGCAACAGACTAGCGGGAGCCTACGAGCAGTACTTC. Protein sequence: CASNRLAGAYEQYF. Full variable domain (missing parts from reference TRBV7-2 and TRBJ2-7): GAGVSQSPSNKVTEKGKDVELRCDPISGHTALYWYRQSLGQGLEFLIYFQGNSAPDKSGLPSDRFSAERTGGSVSTLTIQRTQQEDSAVYLCASNRLAGAYEQYFGPGTRLTVT.

This clone was seen once. The V and J genes are TRBV6-1 and TRBJ2-5; 8 bases fit TRBD2. The CDR3 spans 14 residues. Germline V gives CDR1 MNHNS, CDR2 SASEGT. The V and J ends lost 6 bases and 5 bases, in that order; junction bases with no gene match: 8. CDR3 DNA sequence: TGTGCCAGCAGGACTAGCGCCCGCGGCGAGACCCAGTACTTC. Translating gives CASRTSARGETQYF.